The sequence of this T cell receptor beta chain was determined in a study of blood T cell repertoires in COVID-19. Germline values: CDR1 SGHRS, CDR2 YFSETQ. V lost 4 bases, J lost 6 bases, and 9 bases stayed unmatched. This CDR3 has 16 amino acids. The assay was immunoSEQ multiplex PCR, and TCRdb's table has in-frame clones only and misses some. This sample has more than 50,000 clones; 70% to 75% occur once, and the top ten carry approximately 13%. The chain joins TRBV5-1 to TRBJ1-6; TRBD1 matches at 8 bases. This clonotype originated in a woman between 65 and 79 years old with acute or convalescent COVID-19. Sequencing was done on a sample of peripheral blood. The CDR3 DNA sequence: TGCGCCAGCAGCGCGGGACAGGTGATCGCTAATTCACCCCTCCACTTT. Protein: CASSAGQVIANSPLHF.